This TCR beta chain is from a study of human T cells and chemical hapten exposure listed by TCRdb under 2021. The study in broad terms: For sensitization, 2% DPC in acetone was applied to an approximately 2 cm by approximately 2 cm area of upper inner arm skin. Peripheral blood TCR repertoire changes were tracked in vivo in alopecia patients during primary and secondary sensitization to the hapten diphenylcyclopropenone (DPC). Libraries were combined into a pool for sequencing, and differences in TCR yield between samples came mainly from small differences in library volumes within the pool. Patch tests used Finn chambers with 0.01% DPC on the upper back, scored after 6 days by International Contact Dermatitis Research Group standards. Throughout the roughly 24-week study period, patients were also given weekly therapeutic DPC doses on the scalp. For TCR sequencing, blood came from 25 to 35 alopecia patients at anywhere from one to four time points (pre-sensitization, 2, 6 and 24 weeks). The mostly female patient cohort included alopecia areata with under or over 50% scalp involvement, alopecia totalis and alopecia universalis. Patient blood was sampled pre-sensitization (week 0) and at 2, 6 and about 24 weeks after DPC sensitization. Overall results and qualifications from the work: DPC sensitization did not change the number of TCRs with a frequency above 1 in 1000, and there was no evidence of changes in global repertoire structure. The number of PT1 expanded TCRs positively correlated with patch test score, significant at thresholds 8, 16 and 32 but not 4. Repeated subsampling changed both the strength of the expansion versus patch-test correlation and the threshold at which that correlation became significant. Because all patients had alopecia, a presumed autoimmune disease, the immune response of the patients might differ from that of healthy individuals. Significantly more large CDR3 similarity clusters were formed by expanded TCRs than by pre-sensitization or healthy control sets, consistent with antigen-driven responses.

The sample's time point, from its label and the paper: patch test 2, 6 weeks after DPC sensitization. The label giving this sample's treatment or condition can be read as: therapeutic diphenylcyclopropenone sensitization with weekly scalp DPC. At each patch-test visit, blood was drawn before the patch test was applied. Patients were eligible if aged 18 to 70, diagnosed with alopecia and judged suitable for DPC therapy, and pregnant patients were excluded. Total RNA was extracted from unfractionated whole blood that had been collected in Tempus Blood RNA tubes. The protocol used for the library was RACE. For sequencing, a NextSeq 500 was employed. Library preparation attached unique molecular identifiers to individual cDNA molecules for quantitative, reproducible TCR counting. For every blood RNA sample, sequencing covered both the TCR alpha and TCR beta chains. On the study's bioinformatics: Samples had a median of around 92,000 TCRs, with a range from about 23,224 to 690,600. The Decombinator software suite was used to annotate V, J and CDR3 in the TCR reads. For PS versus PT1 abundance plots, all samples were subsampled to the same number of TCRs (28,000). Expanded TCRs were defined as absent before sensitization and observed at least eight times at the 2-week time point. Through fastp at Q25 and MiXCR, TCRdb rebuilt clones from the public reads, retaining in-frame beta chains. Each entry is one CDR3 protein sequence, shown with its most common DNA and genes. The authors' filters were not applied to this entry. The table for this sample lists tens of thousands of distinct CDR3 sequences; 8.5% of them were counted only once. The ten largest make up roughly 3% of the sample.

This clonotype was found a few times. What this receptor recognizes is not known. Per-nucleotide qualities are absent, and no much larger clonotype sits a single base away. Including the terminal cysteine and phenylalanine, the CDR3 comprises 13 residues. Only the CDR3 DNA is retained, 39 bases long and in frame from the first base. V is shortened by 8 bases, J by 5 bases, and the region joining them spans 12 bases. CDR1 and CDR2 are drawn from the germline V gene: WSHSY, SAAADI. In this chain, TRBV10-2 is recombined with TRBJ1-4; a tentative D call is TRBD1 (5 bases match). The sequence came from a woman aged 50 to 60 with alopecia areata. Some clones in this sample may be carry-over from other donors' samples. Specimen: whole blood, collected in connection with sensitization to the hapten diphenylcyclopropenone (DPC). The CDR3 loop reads CASFEGRNEKLFF. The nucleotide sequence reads TGCGCCAGCTTCGAGGGGAGAAATGAAAAACTGTTTTTT.